This T cell receptor beta chain stems from a study of cytomegalovirus exposure and HLA in healthy donors. Study-level results: Altogether, more than 150 TCR beta chains were recorded as cytomegalovirus-associated. In an earlier analysis, about 87% or about 30%: the productive usage of most TCR beta V segments. Most TCR sequences were uncommon, yet certain public TCRs appeared in many donors.

The PCR had 60 Vbeta and 13 Jbeta primers. Data came from immunoSEQ multiplex PCR; TCRdb stores just in-frame clones and leaves some out. The repertoire consists of some 150,000 clones, with around 82% occurring once and the leading ten covering 5.6%. The germline V gene encodes CDR1 SGHTA and CDR2 FQGTGA. The CDR3 has 15 amino acids. V was pared by 5 bases and J by 9 bases, with 9 bases of the junction left unmatched. Turning to this clone: Its antigen remains unknown.

The V and J genes are TRBV7-3 and TRBJ2-1; 11 bases fit TRBD1. The TCR was taken from a woman between 35 and 50 years old in good health and CMV-seropositive. Material: PBMCs. CDR3 sequence (DNA): TGTGCCAGCAGCCTGTGGACAGGGGGCTTGAGTGAGCAGTTCTTC. Translating gives CASSLWTGGLSEQFF.